This T cell receptor (beta chain) was documented in a study of TIL therapy for anti-PD-1-resistant metastatic lung cancer. Germline lookup yields CDR1 SGDLS and CDR2 YYNGEE. V gave up 0 bases and J gave up 3 bases, with 8 bases separating them. There are 14 residues in the CDR3. Sequencing used immunoSEQ v3. Sequencing depth was around 1.9 million read pairs for survey level, roughly 4.5-6 million for deep. TCRdb keeps only in-frame clones here, not all; method: immunoSEQ multiplex PCR. The sample consists of 25,000 to 30,000 clones, under 80% of them appearing once. The time point here: pre-treatment sample, taken before nivolumab and TIL therapy. Most excised metastases sampled were pleural nodules or supraclavicular lymph nodes. Patients were adults with stage 4 NSCLC. For this clone: Its specificity is not known.

General study findings and limits: TIL cultures after expansion showed higher clonality and lower diversity than baseline tumor (median 6% vs 31%).

The chain employs TRBV9 and TRBJ2-3; TRBD2 is a possible D gene (5 bases). This specimen consisted of tumor tissue, obtained at baseline. The TCR was taken from a woman aged 25-80 years with non-small cell lung cancer. The CDR3: CASSVDRGTDTQYF. Written as DNA, the CDR3 is TGTGCCAGCAGCGTAGATCGGGGTACAGATACGCAGTATTTT.